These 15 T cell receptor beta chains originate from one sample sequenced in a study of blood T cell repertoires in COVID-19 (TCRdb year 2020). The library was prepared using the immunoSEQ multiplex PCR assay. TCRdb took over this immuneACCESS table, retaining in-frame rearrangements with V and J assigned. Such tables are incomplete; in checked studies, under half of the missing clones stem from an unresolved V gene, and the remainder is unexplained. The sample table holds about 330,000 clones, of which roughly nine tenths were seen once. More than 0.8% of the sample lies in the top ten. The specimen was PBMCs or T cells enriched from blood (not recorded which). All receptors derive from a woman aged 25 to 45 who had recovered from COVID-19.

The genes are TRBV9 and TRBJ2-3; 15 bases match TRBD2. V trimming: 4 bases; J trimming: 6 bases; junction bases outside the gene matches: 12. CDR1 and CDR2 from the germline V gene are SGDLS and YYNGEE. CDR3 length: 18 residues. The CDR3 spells CASSPRTSGGGHLDTQYF. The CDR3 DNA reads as TGTGCCAGCAGCCCTAGGACTAGCGGGGGGGGTCACCTGGATACGCAGTATTTT.

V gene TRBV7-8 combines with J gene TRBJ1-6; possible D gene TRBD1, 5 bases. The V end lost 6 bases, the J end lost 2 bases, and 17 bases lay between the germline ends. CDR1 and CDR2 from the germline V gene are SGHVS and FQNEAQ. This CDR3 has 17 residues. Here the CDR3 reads CASSQRGIGAYNSPLHF. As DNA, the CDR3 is TGTGCCAGCAGTCAACGGGGGATCGGTGCCTATAATTCACCCCTCCACTTT.

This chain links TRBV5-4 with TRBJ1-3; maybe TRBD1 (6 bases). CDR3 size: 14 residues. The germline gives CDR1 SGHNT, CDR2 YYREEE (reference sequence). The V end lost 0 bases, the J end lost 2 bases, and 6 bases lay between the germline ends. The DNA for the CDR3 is TGTGCCAGCAGCTTGGACAGGGCTGGAAACACCATATATTTT. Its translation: CASSLDRAGNTIYF.

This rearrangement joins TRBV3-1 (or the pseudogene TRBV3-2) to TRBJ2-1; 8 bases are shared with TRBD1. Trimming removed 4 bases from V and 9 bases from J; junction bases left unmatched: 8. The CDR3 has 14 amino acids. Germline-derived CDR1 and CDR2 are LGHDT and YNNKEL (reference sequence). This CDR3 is CASSPRGPESEQFF. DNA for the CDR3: TGTGCCAGCAGCCCCAGGGGGCCGGAGAGTGAGCAGTTCTTC.

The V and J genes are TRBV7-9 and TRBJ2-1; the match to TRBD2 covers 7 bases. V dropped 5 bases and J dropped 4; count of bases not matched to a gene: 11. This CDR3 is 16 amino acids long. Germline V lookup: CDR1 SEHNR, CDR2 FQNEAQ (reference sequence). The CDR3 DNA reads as TGTGCCAGCAGCCCCTCCGGAGCGGGGCTTTACAATGAGCAGTTCTTC. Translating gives CASSPSGAGLYNEQFF.

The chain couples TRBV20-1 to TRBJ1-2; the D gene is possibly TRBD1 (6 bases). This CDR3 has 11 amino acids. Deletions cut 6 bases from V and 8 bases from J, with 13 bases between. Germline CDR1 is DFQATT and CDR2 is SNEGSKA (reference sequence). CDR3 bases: TGCAGTGCCTCCACAGGGAGCGGCTACACCTTC. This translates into CSASTGSGYTF.

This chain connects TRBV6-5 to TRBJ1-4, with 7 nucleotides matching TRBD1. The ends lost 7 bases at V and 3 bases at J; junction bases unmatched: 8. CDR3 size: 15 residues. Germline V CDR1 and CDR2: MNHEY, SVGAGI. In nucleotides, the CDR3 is TGTGCCAGCATTCGAGGGGGCTATTCTAATGAAAAACTGTTTTTT. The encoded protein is CASIRGGYSNEKLFF.

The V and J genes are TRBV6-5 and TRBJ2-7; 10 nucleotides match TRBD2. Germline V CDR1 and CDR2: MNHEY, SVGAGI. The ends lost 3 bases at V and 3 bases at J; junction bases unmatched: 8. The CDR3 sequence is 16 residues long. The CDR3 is CASSYSSGGPYYEQYF. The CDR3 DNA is TGTGCCAGCAGTTATAGTAGCGGGGGGCCCTACTACGAGCAGTACTTC.

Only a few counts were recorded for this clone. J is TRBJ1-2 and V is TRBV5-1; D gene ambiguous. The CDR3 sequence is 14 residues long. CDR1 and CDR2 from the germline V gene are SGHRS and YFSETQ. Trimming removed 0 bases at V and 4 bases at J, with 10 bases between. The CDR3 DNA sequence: TGCGCCAGCAGCTTGGCTCCGGGGTCCTATGGCTACACCTTC. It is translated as CASSLAPGSYGYTF.

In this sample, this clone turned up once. In nucleotides, the CDR3 is TGTGCCAGCAGCGTAGCGTCTTTGGCTAGTAGGGAGACCCAGTACTTC. It encodes CASSVASLASRETQYF. The gene calls are TRBV9 and TRBJ2-5; D gene uncertain. The germline V gene has CDR1 SGDLS and CDR2 YYNGEE. Trimming left V 0 bases short and J 5 bases short, with 17 bases between. The CDR3 loop spans 16 amino acids.

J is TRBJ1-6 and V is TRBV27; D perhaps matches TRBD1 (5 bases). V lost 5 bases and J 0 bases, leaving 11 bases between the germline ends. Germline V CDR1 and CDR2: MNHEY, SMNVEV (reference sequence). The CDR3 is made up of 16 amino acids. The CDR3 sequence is CASSPRGSSYNSPLHF. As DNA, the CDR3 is TGTGCCAGCAGTCCCCGGGGGAGCTCCTATAATTCACCCCTCCACTTT.

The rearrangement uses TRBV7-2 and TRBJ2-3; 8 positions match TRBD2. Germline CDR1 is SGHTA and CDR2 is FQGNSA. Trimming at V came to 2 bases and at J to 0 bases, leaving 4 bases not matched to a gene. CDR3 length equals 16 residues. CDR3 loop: CASSLLSGGSTDTQYF. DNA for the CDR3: TGTGCCAGCAGCTTATTAAGCGGGGGTAGCACAGATACGCAGTATTTT.

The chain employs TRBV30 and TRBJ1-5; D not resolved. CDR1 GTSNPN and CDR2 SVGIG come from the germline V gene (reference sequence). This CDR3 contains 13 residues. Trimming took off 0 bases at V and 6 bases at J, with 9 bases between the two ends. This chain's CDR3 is CAWSVGEAQPQHF. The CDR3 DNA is TGTGCCTGGAGTGTCGGGGAAGCTCAGCCCCAGCATTTT.

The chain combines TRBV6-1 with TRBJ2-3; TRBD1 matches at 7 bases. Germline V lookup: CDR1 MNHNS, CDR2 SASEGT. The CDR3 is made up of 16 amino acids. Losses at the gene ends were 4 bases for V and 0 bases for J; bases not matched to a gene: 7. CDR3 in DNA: TGTGCCAGCAGTGCCTTGGGACAGATTAGCACAGATACGCAGTATTTT. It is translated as CASSALGQISTDTQYF.

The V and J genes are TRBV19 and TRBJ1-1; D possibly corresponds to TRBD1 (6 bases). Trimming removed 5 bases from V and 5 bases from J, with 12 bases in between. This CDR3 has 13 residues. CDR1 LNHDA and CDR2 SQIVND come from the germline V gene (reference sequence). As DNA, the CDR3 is TGTGCCAGTAGTTCACAGGGTTGGACTGAAGCTTTCTTT. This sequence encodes CASSSQGWTEAFF.